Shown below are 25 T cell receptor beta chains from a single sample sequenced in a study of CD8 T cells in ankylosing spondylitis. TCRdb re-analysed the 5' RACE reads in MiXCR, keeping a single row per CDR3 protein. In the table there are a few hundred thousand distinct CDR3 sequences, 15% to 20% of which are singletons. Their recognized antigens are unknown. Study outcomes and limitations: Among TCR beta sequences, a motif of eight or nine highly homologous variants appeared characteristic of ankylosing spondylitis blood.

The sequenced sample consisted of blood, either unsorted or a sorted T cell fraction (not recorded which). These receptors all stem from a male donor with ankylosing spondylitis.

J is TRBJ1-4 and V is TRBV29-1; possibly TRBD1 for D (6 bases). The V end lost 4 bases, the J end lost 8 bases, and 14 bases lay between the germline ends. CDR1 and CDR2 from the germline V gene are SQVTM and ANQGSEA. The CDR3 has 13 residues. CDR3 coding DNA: TGCAGCGTTGCCCAGCGGGGGGCAGAAAAACTGTTTTTT. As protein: CSVAQRGAEKLFF.

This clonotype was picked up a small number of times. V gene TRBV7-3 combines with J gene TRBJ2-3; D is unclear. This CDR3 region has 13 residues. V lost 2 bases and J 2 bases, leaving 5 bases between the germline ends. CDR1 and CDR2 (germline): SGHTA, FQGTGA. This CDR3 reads CASSLDHTDTQYF. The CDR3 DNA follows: TGTGCCAGCAGCTTAGACCACACAGATACGCAGTATTTT.

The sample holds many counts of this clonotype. CDR3 nucleotide sequence: TGCAGCGTTGATTACGGGAGTAGATCGGATACGCAGTATTTT. Translating gives CSVDYGSRSDTQYF. This sequence joins TRBV29-1 and TRBJ2-3; a possible D gene is TRBD2 (6 bases). Germline CDR1 and CDR2: SQVTM and ANQGSEA. This CDR3 is 14 amino acids long. The germline V and J ends were trimmed by 3 bases and 6 bases, with 16 bases remaining between them.

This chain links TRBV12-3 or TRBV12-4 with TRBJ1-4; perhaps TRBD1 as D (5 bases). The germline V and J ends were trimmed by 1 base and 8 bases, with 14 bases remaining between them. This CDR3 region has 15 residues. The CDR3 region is CASSLGTGVKEKLFF. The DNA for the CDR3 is TGTGCCAGCAGTTTAGGCACGGGGGTAAAAGAAAAACTGTTTTTT.

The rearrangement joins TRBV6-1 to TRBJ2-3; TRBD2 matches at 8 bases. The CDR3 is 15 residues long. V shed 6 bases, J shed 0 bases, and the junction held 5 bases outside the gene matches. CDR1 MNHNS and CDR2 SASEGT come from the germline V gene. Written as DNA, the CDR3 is TGTGCCAGCAGCGGGGGGGGCCTCAGCACAGATACGCAGTATTTT. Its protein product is CASSGGGLSTDTQYF.

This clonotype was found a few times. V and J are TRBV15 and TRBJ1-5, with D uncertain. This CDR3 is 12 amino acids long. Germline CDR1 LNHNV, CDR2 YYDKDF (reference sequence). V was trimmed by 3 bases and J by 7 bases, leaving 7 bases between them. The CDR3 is CATSRGKQPQHF. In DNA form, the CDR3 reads TGTGCCACCAGCAGGGGGAAACAGCCCCAGCATTTT.

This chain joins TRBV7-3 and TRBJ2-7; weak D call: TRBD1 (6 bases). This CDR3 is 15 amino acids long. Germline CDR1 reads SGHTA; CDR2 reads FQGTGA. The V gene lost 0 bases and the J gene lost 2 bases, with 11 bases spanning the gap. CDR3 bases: TGTGCCAGCAGCTTAACCCCGGGACAAGCCTACGAGCAGTACTTC. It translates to CASSLTPGQAYEQYF.

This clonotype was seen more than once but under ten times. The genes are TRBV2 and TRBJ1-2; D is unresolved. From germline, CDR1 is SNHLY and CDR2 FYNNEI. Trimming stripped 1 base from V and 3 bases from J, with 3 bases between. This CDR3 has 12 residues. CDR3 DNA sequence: TGTGCCAGCAGTGAAGAGGACTATGGCTACACCTTC. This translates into CASSEEDYGYTF.

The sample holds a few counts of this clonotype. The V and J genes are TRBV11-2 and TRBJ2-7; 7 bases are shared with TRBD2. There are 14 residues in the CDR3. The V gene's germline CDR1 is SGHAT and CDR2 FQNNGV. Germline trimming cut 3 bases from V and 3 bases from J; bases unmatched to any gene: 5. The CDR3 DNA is TGTGCCAGCAGCTTGTCCGGGACTAACTACGAGCAGTACTTC. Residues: CASSLSGTNYEQYF.

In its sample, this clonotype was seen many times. In DNA, the CDR3 is TGTGCCAGCAAAGGGGCTGGTGGGACCGGGGAGCTGTTTTTT. As protein: CASKGAGGTGELFF. This sequence joins TRBV12-3 or TRBV12-4 and TRBJ2-2; possible D gene TRBD1, 5 bases. CDR3 length: 14 residues. Between the trimmed V and J ends, which lost 7 bases and 5 bases, there was a span of 14 bases.

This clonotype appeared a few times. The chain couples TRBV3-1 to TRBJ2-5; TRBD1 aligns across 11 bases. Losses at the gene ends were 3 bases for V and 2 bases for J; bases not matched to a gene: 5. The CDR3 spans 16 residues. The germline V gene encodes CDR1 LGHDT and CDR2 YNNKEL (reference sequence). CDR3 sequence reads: CASSHLGTGGQETQYF. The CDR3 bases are TGTGCCAGCAGCCACCTCGGGACAGGGGGACAAGAGACCCAGTACTTC.

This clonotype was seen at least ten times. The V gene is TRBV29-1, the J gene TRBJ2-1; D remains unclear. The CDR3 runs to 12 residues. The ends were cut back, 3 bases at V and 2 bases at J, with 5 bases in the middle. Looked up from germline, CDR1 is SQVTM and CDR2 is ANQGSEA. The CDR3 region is CSVDLTYNEQFF. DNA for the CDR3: TGCAGCGTTGATCTCACCTACAATGAGCAGTTCTTC.

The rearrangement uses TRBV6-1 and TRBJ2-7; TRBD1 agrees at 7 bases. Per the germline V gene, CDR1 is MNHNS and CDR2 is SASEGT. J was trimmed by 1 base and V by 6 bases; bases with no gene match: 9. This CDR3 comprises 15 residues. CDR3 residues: CASRDRQGSSYEQYF. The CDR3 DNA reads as TGTGCCAGCAGGGACCGACAGGGCTCATCCTACGAGCAGTACTTC.

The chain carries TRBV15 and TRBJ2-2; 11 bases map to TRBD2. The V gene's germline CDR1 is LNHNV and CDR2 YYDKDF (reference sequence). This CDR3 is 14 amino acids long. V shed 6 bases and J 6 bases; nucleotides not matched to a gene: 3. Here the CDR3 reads CATRTSGIPGELFF. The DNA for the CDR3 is TGTGCCACCAGGACTAGCGGGATACCCGGGGAGCTGTTTTTT.

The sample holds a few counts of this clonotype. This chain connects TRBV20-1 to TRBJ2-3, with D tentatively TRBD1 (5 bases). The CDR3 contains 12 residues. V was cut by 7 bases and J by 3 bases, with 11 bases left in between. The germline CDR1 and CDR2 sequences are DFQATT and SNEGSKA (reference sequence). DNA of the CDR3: TGCAGTGGGGGCGGCGGAACAGATACGCAGTATTTT. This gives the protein CSGGGGTDTQYF.

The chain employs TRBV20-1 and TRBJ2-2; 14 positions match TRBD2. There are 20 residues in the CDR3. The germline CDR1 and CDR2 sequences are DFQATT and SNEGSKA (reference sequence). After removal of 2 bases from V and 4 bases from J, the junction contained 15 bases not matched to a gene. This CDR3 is CSARHLTGTSGSVRTGELFF. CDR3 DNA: TGCAGTGCTAGACATCTCACCGGGACTAGCGGGAGCGTGCGCACCGGGGAGCTGTTTTTT.

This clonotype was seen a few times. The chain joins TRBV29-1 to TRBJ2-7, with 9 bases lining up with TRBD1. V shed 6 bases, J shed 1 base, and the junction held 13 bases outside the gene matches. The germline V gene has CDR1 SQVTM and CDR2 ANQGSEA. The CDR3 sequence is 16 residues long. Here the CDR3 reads CSVRTSGTGTSYEQYF. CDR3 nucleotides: TGCAGCGTCAGGACCTCTGGGACAGGGACATCCTACGAGCAGTACTTC.

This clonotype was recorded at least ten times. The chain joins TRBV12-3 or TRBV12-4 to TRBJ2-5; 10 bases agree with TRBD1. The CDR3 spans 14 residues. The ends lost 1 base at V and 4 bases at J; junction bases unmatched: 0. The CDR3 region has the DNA TGTGCCAGCAGTTTAGGACAGGGGGCAGAGACCCAGTACTTC. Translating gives CASSLGQGAETQYF.

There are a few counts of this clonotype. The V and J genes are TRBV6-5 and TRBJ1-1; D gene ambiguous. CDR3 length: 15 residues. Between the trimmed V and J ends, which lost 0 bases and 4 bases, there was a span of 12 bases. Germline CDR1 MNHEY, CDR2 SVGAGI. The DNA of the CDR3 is TGTGCCAGCAGTTACTCGGAGGGCTTGGTCACTGAAGCTTTCTTT. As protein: CASSYSEGLVTEAFF.

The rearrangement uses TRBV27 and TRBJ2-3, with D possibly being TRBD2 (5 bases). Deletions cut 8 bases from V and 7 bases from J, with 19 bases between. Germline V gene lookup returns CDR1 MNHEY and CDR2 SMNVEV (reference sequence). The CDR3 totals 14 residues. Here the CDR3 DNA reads TGTGCCAGCTGCTATGAACGGGGAAGTCATACGCAGTATTTT. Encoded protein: CASCYERGSHTQYF.

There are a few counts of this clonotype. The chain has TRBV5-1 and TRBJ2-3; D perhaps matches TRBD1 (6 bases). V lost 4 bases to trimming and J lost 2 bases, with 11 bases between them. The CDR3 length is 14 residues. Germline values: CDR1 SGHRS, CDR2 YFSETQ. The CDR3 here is CASSAGQPTDTQYF. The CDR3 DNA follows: TGCGCCAGCAGCGCTGGACAGCCCACAGATACGCAGTATTTT.

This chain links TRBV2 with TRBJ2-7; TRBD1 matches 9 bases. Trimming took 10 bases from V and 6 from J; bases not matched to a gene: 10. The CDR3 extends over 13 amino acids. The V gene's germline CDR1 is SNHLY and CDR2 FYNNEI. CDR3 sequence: CAKGTGKVGEQYF. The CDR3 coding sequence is TGTGCCAAAGGGACAGGGAAAGTCGGCGAGCAGTACTTC. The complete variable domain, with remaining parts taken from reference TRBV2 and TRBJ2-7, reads EPEVTQTPSHQVTQMGQEVILRCVPISNHLYFYWYRQILGQKVEFLVSFYNNEISEKSEIFDDQFSVERPDGSNFTLKIRSTKLEDSAMYFCAKGTGKVGEQYFGPGTRLTVT.

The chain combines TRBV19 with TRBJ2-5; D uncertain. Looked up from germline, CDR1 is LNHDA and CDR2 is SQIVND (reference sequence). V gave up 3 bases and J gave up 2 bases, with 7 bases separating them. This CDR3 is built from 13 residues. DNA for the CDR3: TGTGCCAGTAGTATTAACAAGCAAGAGACCCAGTACTTC. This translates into CASSINKQETQYF.

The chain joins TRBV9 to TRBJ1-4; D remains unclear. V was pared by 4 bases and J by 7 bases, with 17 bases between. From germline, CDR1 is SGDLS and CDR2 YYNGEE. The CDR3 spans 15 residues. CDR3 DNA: TGTGCCAGCAGCACCCGGACTTCTGCTGGTGAAAAACTGTTTTTT. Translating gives CASSTRTSAGEKLFF.

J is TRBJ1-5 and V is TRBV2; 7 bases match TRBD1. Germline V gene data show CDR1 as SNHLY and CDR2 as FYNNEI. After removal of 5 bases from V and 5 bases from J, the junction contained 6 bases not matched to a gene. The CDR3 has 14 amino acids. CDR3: CASSRGRGDQPQHF. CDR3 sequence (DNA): TGTGCCAGCAGTAGGGGCAGGGGGGATCAGCCCCAGCATTTT.